This TCR beta chain originates from a study of Ad26.COV2.S vaccination and SARS-CoV-2 variants (dated by TCRdb to the early 2020s). Looking at the study overall: Vaccine-arm donors were drawn from COV1001, a multicentre, randomized, double-blind, placebo-controlled phase I-IIa trial of Ad26.COV2.S in healthy adults. The specificity and breadth of SARS-CoV-2-reactive T cell receptors after Ad26.COV2.S vaccination were assessed by TCRbeta repertoire sequencing. Trial participants were randomized into five groups of five, in which low-dose or high-dose Ad26.COV2.S was given once or twice, or placebo was given on both occasions. Ad26.COV2.S was administered intramuscularly at 5 x 10^10 or 1 x 10^11 viral particles, either as a single shot or as two shots given 56 days apart. Blinding of investigators to trial group allocation was maintained during experiments and outcome assessment. The TCR-sequenced set comprised around 30 samples: roughly 19 Ad26.COV2.S vaccine recipients, 5 placebo recipients and 8 SARS-CoV-2 convalescent individuals.

The treatment or condition label, read with the paper, signifies: around 19 received Ad26.COV2.S at low or high dose, single or two shots; five or six received placebo; per-sample allocation not given. Repertoires of vaccine and placebo recipients were sequenced from samples taken on day 63 after the first injection. Cohort 1b enrolled fewer than 30 adults aged 18-55 years at a single site in Boston, USA, between 29 July and 7 August 2020. Ad26.COV2.S was a replication-incompetent adenovirus type 26 vector that expressed a prefusion-stabilized SARS-CoV-2 spike protein derived from the original Wuhan strain. What the authors observed across the whole study: The study was not powered for comparison of responses between vaccine doses or regimens. Substantial breadth of spike-specific CD8+ and CD4+ T cell responses was reported after vaccination. The authors noted that the TCR breadth and depth analyses may have underestimated total T cell responses. Vaccine and placebo recipients had comparable non-spike TCR breadth, which fits with the vaccine containing only spike. Ad26.COV2.S recipients had higher spike-specific TCR breadth than placebo recipients (P = 0.0014).

To note about this clone: What antigen it recognizes has not been identified. No base qualities exist here, and no much larger clone lies one base off it.

The immunoSEQ Assay was used to sequence TCRbeta CDR3 regions. After extraction, genomic DNA underwent amplification by bias-controlled multiplex PCR, followed by high-throughput sequencing. On the study's bioinformatics: To quantify the absolute abundance of each unique TCRbeta CDR3 region, sequences were collapsed and filtered. T cell fraction was estimated by normalizing TCRbeta template counts to usable DNA, with usable DNA measured through amplification of reference genes found in all nucleated cells. Repertoire TCRs were annotated as SARS-CoV-2-specific when V gene, CDR3 amino acid sequence and J gene were exactly matched to a known reactive TCR set. The reference SARS-CoV-2 TCR set was derived from MIRA and filtered for enrichment in COVID-19-positive ImmuneCODE repertoires, a step that removed public or cross-reactive TCRs. Using the MIRA antigens, annotated TCRs were further analysed by specific ORF or by position within an ORF. Depth was the summed frequency of annotated unique rearrangements, while breadth was defined as annotated unique rearrangements over total unique productive rearrangements. Two-sided Wilcoxon rank-sum tests were applied when comparing TCR breadth between groups. TCRdb carries this immuneACCESS record with in-frame sequences only. Its versions omit some clonotypes, under half of them owing to an unresolved V gene in the studies checked, with the rest unexplained. V and J calls and clone size are given by that table; D and trimming were obtained from the DNA. This sample is represented by some 400,000 clones; about 91% of them were singletons. Around 1.8% of the sample lies in the top ten.

CDR1 and CDR2, per the germline V gene, are SGHTA and FQGNSA. The CDR3 holds 16 amino acids from the cysteine to the phenylalanine. Of all the DNA, just the CDR3 is kept, 48 bases in frame from base 1. V has 4 bases trimmed and J has 3 bases trimmed; junction bases matching no gene number 6. Here the sequenced sample was peripheral blood, taken in a trial of Ad26.COV2.S vaccine versus placebo. Recombination linked TRBV7-2 to TRBJ2-7, with 13 bases in between that match TRBD2. The sequence was obtained from a person between 18 and 60 years old who received the Ad26.COV2.S COVID-19 vaccine or a placebo. CDR3 sequence: CASSSTGTSGNYEQYF. The nucleotide sequence reads as follows: TGTGCCAGCAGCTCAACCGGGACTAGCGGGAACTACGAGCAGTACTTC. Reference TRBV7-2 and TRBJ2-7 genes cover what lies past the CDR3, so the full variable domain is GAGVSQSPSNKVTEKGKDVELRCDPISGHTALYWYRQSLGQGLEFLIYFQGNSAPDKSGLPSDRFSAERTGGSVSTLTIQRTQQEDSAVYLCASSSTGTSGNYEQYFGPGTRLTVT.